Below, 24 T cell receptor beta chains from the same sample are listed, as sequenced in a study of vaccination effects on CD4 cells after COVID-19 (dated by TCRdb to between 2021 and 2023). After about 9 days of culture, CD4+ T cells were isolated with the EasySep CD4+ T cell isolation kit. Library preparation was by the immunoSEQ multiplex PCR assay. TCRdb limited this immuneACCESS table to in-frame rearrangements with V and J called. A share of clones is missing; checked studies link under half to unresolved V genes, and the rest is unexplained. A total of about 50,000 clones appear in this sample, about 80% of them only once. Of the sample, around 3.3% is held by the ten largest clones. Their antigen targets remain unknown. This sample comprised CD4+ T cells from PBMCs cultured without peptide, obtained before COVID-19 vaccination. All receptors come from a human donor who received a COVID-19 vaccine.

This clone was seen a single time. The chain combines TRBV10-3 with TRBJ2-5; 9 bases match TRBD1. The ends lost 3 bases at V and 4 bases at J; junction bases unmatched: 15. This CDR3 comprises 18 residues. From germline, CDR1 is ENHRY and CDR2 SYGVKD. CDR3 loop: CAISDIRDREIVGETQYF. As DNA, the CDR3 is TGTGCCATCAGTGACATCCGGGACAGGGAAATCGTGGGAGAGACCCAGTACTTC.

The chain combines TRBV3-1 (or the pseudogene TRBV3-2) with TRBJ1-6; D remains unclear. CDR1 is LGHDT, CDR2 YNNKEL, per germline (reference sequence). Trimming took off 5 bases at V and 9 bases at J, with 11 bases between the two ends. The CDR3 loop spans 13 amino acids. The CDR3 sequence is CASSERTGSPLHF. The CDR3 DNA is TGTGCCAGCAGCGAAAGAACTGGTTCACCCCTCCACTTT.

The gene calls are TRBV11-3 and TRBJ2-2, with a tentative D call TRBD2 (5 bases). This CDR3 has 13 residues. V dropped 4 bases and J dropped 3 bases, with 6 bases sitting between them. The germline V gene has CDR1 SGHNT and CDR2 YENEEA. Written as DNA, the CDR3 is TGTGCCAGCAGCTATAGCGACACCGGGGAGCTGTTTTTT. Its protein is CASSYSDTGELFF. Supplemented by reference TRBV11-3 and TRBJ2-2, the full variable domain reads EAGVVQSPRYKIIEKKQPVAFWCNPISGHNTLYWYLQNLGQGPELLIRYENEEAVDDSQLPKDRFSAERLKGVDSTLKIQPAELGDSAVYLCASSYSDTGELFFGEGSRLTVL.

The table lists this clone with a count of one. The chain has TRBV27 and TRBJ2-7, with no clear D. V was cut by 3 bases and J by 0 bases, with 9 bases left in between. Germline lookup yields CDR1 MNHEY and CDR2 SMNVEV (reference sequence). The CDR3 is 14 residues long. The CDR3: CASSLKAVSYEQYV. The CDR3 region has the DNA TGTGCCAGCAGTTTGAAGGCGGTCTCCTACGAGCAGTACGTC.

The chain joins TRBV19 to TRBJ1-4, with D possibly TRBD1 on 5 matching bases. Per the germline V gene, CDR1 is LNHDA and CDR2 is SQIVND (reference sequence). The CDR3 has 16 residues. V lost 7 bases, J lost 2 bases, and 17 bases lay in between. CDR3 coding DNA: TGTGCCAGTACCCTCGCCGGGACGGGGACTAATGAAAAACTGTTTTTT. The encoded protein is CASTLAGTGTNEKLFF. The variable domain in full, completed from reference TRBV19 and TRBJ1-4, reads DGGITQSPKYLFRKEGQNVTLSCEQNLNHDAMYWYRQDPGQGLRLIYYSQIVNDFQKGDIAEGYSVSREKKESFPLTVTSAQKNPTAFYLCASTLAGTGTNEKLFFGSGTQLSVL.

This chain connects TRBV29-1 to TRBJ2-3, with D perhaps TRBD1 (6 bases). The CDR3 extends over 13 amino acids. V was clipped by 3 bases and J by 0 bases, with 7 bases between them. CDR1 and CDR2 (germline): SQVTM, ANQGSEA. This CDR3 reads CSVEGASTDTQYF. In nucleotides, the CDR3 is TGCAGCGTTGAGGGGGCGAGCACAGATACGCAGTATTTT.

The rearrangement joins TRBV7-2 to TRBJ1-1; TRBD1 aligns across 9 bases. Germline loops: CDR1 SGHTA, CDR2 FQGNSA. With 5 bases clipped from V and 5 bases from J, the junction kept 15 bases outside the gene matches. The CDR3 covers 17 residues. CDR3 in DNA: TGTGCCAGCAGCCTAAACGCGCACAGGGGGACAGGGACTGAAGCTTTCTTT. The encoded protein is CASSLNAHRGTGTEAFF.

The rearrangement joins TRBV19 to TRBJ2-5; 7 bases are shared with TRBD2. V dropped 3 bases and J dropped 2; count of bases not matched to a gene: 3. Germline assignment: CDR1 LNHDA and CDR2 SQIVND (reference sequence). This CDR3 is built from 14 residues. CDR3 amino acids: CASSIGGSQETQYF. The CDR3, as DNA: TGTGCCAGTAGTATCGGGGGGTCACAAGAGACCCAGTACTTC. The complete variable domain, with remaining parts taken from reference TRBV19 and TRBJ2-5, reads DGGITQSPKYLFRKEGQNVTLSCEQNLNHDAMYWYRQDPGQGLRLIYYSQIVNDFQKGDIAEGYSVSREKKESFPLTVTSAQKNPTAFYLCASSIGGSQETQYFGPGTRLLVL.

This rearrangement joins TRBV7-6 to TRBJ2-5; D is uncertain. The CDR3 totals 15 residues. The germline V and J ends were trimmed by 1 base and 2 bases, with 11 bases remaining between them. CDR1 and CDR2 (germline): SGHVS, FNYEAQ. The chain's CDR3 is CASSLGIGFQETQYF. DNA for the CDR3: TGTGCCAGCAGCTTAGGAATCGGTTTTCAAGAGACCCAGTACTTC.

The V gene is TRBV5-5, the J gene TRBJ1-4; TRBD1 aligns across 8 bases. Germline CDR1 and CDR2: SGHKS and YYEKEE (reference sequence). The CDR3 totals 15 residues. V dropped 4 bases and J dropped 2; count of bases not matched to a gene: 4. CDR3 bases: TGTGCCAGCAGCAGGACAGGGTCCACTAATGAAAAACTGTTTTTT. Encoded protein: CASSRTGSTNEKLFF. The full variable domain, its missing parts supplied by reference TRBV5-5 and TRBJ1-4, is DAGVTQSPTHLIKTRGQQVTLRCSPISGHKSVSWYQQVLGQGPQFIFQYYEKEERGRGNFPDRFSARQFPNYSSELNVNALLLGDSALYLCASSRTGSTNEKLFFGSGTQLSVL.

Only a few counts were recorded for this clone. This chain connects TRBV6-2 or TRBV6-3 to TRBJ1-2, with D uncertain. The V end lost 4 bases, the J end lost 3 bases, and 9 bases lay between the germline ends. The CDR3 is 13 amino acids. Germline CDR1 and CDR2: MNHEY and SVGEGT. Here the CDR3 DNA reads TGTGCCAGCAGTTCGTCGGGTGACTATGGCTACACCTTC. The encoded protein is CASSSSGDYGYTF.

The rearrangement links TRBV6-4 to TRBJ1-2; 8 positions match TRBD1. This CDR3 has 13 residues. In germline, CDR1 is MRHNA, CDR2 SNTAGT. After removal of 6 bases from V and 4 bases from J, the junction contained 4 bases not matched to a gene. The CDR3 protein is CASRSTGGYGYTF. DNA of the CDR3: TGTGCCAGCAGAAGTACAGGGGGCTATGGCTACACCTTC.

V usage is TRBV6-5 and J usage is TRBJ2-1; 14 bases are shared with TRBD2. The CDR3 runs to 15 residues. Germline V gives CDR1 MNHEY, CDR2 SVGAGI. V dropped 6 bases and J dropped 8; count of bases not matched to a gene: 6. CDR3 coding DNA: TGTGCCAGCAGGACTAGCGGGGGGGCCAGAGATGAGCAGTTCTTC. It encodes CASRTSGGARDEQFF.

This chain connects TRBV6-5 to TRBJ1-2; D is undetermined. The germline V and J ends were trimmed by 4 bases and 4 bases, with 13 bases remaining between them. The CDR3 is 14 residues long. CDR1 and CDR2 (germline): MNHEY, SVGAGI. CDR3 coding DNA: TGTGCCAGCAGTTCGACGGTCTCGGGCTATGGCTACACCTTC. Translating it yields CASSSTVSGYGYTF.

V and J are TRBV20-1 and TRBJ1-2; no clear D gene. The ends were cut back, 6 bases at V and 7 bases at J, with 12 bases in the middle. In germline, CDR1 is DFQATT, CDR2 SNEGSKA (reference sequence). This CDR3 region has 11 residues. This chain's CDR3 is CSAPRSAGYTF. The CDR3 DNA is TGCAGTGCCCCAAGGTCTGCTGGCTACACCTTC.

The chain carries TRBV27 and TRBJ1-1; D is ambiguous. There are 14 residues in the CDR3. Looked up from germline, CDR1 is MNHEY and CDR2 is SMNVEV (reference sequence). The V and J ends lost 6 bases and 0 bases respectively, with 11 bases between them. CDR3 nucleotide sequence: TGTGCCAGCAGGAAAGACCTATTGAACACTGAAGCTTTCTTT. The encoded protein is CASRKDLLNTEAFF.

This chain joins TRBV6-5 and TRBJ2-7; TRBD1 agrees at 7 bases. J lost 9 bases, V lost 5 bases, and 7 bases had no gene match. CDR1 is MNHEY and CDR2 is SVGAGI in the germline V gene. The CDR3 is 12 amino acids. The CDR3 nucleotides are TGTGCCAGCAGTCCAGGGGGTGGGTTGCAGTACGTC. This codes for CASSPGGGLQYV.

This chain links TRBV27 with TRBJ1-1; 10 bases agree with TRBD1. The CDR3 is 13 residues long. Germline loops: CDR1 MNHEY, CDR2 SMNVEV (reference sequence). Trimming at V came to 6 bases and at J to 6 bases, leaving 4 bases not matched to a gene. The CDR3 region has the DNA TGTGCCAGCAGCCGGGACAGGGGACCTGAAGCTTTCTTT. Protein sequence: CASSRDRGPEAFF.

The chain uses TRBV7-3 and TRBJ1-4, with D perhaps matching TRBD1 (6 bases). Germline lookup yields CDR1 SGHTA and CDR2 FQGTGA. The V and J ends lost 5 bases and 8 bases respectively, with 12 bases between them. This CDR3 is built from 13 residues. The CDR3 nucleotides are TGTGCCAGCAGCCTGCGGACAGACGAAAAACTGTTTTTT. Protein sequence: CASSLRTDEKLFF.

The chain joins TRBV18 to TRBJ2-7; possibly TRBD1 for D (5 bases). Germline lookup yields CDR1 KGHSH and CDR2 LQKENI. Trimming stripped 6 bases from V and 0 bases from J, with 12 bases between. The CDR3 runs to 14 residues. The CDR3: CASSAQGSSYEQYV. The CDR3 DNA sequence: TGTGCCAGCTCGGCTCAGGGAAGCTCCTACGAGCAGTACGTC.

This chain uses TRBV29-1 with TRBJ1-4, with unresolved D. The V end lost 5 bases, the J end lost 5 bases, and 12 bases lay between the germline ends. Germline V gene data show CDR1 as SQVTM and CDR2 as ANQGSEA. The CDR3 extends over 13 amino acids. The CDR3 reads CSVQDGGNEKLFF. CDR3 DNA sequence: TGCAGCGTTCAGGACGGAGGGAATGAAAAACTGTTTTTT. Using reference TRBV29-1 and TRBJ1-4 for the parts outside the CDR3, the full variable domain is SAVISQKPSRDICQRGTSLTIQCQVDSQVTMMFWYRQQPGQSLTLIATANQGSEATYESGFVIDKFPISRPNLTFSTLTVSNMSPEDSSIYLCSVQDGGNEKLFFGSGTQLSVL.

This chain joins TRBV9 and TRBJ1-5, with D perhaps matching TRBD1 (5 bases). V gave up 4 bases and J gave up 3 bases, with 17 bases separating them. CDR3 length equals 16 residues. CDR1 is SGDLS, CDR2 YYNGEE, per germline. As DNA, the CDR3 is TGTGCCAGCAGCCCCGGACGAGAAGGGGACAATCAGCCCCAGCATTTT. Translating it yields CASSPGREGDNQPQHF. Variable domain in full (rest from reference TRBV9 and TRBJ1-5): DSGVTQTPKHLITATGQRVTLRCSPRSGDLSVYWYQQSLDQGLQFLIQYYNGEERAKGNILERFSAQQFPDLHSELNLSSLELGDSALYFCASSPGREGDNQPQHFGDGTRLSIL.

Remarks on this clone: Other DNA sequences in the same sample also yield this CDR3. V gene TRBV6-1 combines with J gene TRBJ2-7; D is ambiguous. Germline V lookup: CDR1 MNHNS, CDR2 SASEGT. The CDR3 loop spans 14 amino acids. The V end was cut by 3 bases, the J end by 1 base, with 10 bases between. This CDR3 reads CASSEIGQSYEQYV. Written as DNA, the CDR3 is TGTGCCAGCAGTGAGATCGGGCAGTCCTACGAGCAGTACGTC.

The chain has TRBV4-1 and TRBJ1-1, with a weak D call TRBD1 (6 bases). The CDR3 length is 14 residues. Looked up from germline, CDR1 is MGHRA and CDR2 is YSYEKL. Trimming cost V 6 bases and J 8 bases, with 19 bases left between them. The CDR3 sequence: CASRGLNRVREAFF. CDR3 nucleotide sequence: TGCGCCAGCAGGGGCCTCAACAGGGTACGGGAAGCTTTCTTT.